This T cell receptor (beta chain) was identified in a study of cytomegalovirus exposure and HLA in healthy donors. On the study more broadly: The study's early data release held 75 million to 95 million unique TCRs from HLA-typed donors. Among the approximately 380 donors who were genotyped, about 84% fell in the genetic ancestry cluster that is associated with self-reported Caucasian donors.

The PCR had 60 Vbeta and 13 Jbeta primers. Generated by immunoSEQ multiplex PCR, the TCRdb table keeps only in-frame clones and is missing some. The table lists roughly 120,000 clones, about 81% of them singletons. Study findings and constraints: Some highly shared sequence variants likely arose as a pipeline artifact.

From germline, CDR1 is GTSNPN and CDR2 SVGIG (reference sequence). With 2 bases clipped from V and 5 bases from J, the junction kept 10 bases outside the gene matches. The CDR3 is 15 residues long. This clone was observed a handful of times. Its antigen is unknown. The genes are TRBV30 and TRBJ1-1, with 8 bases lining up with TRBD1. The TCR originated in a woman aged 25 to 39 in good health and CMV-seronegative. The source material was PBMCs. The CDR3 region is CAWSRNTGGWTEAFF. In DNA form, the CDR3 reads TGTGCCTGGAGTAGGAATACAGGGGGTTGGACTGAAGCTTTCTTT.